This TCR beta chain was identified during a study of T cells after yellow fever vaccination. The overall study: Fractions of limited cellularity were prepared by means of SMART-Seq v4 Ultra Low Input. Findings and caveats of the study: Reappearance after the booster was seen for most primary-vaccination clones, at roughly 96% CD4 and around 88% CD8.

Template switching with 5'RACE generated the TCR cDNA and added a universal primer site and UMIs. MiXCR was run by TCRdb on the 5' RACE reads, yielding one entry per CDR3 protein. The top ten clones hold 3.3% of a sample with 300,000 to 400,000 distinct CDR3 sequences, around 10% of them seen once. This clonotype has a count of ten or more. Its antigen is unknown. Trimming pared 3 bases from V and 5 bases from J, leaving 10 bases between. The CDR3 length is 13 residues. Germline V gives CDR1 MNHEY, CDR2 SVGAGI. The rearrangement links TRBV6-5 to TRBJ1-1, with D perhaps TRBD1 (6 bases). The sequence was collected from a man between 18 and 29 years old who received the YFV17D yellow fever vaccine. Sequencing used CD4+ T cells sorted from PBMCs, obtained 45 days after the yellow fever booster vaccination. In nucleotides, the CDR3 is TGTGCCAGCAGTTATGGAGGGGGGACTGAAGCTTTCTTT. It codes for CASSYGGGTEAFF.